This is a list of T cell receptor beta chains from one sample in a study of regulatory T cells in long-lasting Graves disease. Each CDR3 protein gets one entry after TCRdb re-called the multiplex PCR reads with MiXCR. The sample records over 300,000 distinct CDR3 sequences, about a sixth being singletons. This specimen consisted of peripheral blood mononuclear cells (PBMCs), obtained at new diagnosis, from a patient treated with antithyroid drugs. Source of these receptors: a female donor with Graves disease. CDR3s include the opening cysteine and the closing phenylalanine or tryptophan. A D gene is named only where the DNA matches it firmly. Only part of the rows carry a size: once, few, many, or a class if the clone is expanded.

v_gene	j_gene	d_gene	abundance	CDR3aa	CDR3nt
TRBV28	TRBJ2-1	TRBD2	many	CASSPYGLADHNEPFF	TGTGCCAGCAGTCCCTACGGACTAGCGGATCACAATGAGCCGTTCTTC
TRBV12-3/TRBV12-4	TRBJ1-3	-	many	CASSFSGFAGNTIYF	TGTGCCAGCAGTTTTTCTGGATTTGCTGGAAACACCATATATTTT
TRBV28	TRBJ1-1	-	many	CASSLFGISVHGAFF	TGTGCCAGCAGTTTATTCGGGATTTCAGTCCACGGGGCTTTCTTT
TRBV7-2	TRBJ1-4	-	many	CASSWMGPEGKLFF	TGTGCCAGCAGCTGGATGGGGCCCGAAGGAAAACTGTTTTTT
TRBV27	TRBJ2-2	-	many	CASRSGGGPLNTGELFF	TGTGCCAGCCGTTCAGGGGGAGGCCCACTGAACACCGGGGAGCTGTTTTTT
TRBV6-2/TRBV6-3	TRBJ1-1	-	many	CASSGGTFHTEAFF	TGTGCCAGCAGTGGAGGGACATTCCACACTGAAGCTTTCTTT
TRBV7-2	TRBJ2-7	-	few	CASSLKFGYGYEQYF	TGTGCCAGCAGCTTAAAGTTCGGGTATGGGTACGAGCAGTACTTC
TRBV5-6	TRBJ1-5	TRBD1	-	CASSFGDRGLDQPQHF	TGTGCCAGCAGCTTCGGGGACAGGGGGCTCGATCAGCCCCAGCATTTT
TRBV28	TRBJ2-7	TRBD1	many	CASSSPGQGIFYEQYF	TGTGCCAGCAGTTCACCGGGACAGGGGATCTTCTACGAGCAGTACTTC
TRBV6-1	TRBJ2-5	TRBD1	many	CASSRRGQGLTETQYF	TGTGCCAGCAGTCGCCGCGGACAGGGGTTGACGGAGACCCAGTACTTC
TRBV6-5	TRBJ1-5	-	many	CASSYLAGSNQPQHF	TGTGCCAGCAGTTATCTTGCCGGGAGCAATCAGCCCCAGCATTTT
TRBV13	TRBJ2-1	-	many	CASSFERHYNEQFF	TGTGCCAGCAGCTTCGAGCGGCATTACAATGAGCAGTTCTTC
TRBV5-1	TRBJ1-1	-	many	CASHDGTSPGMNTEAFF	TGCGCCAGCCACGACGGGACATCCCCCGGCATGAACACTGAAGCTTTCTTT
TRBV12-5	TRBJ1-1	-	-	CAGTGAEMNTEAFF	TGTGCCGGAACGGGAGCAGAAATGAACACTGAAGCTTTCTTT
TRBV7-9	TRBJ1-4	-	many	CASSLDVGRLFF	TGTGCCAGCAGCTTAGACGTTGGGAGGCTGTTTTTT
TRBV6-1	TRBJ2-5	-	many	CASRPSLFETQYF	TGTGCCAGCAGACCTTCGCTCTTTGAGACCCAGTACTTC
TRBV20-1	TRBJ2-2	TRBD2	-	CSARLAGGRPTGELFF	TGCAGTGCTAGGCTAGCGGGAGGGCGTCCCACCGGGGAGCTGTTTTTT
TRBV20-1	TRBJ2-2	-	many	CSASLGRSGELFF	TGCAGTGCCTCCCTAGGGCGTTCCGGGGAGCTGTTTTTT
TRBV18	TRBJ1-5	-	-	CASSPRGEIRGHQPQHF	TGTGCCAGCTCACCGAGGGGTGAGATTCGAGGTCATCAGCCCCAGCATTTT
TRBV7-2	TRBJ1-2	-	-	CASTTQGVYGYTF	TGTGCCAGCACCACACAGGGTGTCTATGGCTACACCTTC
TRBV20-1	TRBJ2-1	-	-	CSARDRWDTGEQFF	TGCAGTGCTAGAGATAGGTGGGACACCGGGGAGCAGTTCTTC
TRBV12-3/TRBV12-4	TRBJ1-5	-	many	CASTPFSRGGNQPQHF	TGTGCCAGCACCCCTTTCTCCCGCGGTGGCAATCAGCCCCAGCATTTT
TRBV9	TRBJ1-5	TRBD1	many	CASSATDRGLGQPQHF	TGTGCCAGCAGCGCCACGGACAGGGGTTTAGGTCAGCCCCAGCATTTT
TRBV7-9	TRBJ1-3	TRBD1	-	CASTDRVTGNTIYF	TGTGCCAGCACCGACAGGGTGACTGGAAACACCATATATTTT
TRBV28	TRBJ2-5	TRBD1	many	CASGQAQETQYF	TGTGCCAGCGGACAGGCTCAAGAGACCCAGTACTTC
TRBV20-1	TRBJ2-7	TRBD2	many	CSATGTSGTHEQYF	TGCAGTGCCACCGGGACTAGCGGGACCCACGAGCAGTACTTC
TRBV6-5	TRBJ2-5	TRBD2	once	CASSYSSSGGAWVETQYF	TGTGCCAGCAGTTACTCGAGTAGCGGGGGGGCATGGGTAGAGACCCAGTACTTC
TRBV7-9	TRBJ1-3	-	few	CASSYRDTGNTIYF	TGTGCCAGCAGCTACCGGGACACTGGAAACACCATATATTTT
TRBV27	TRBJ2-5	-	many	CASRKNAGTVETQYF	TGTGCCAGCAGGAAGAACGCCGGGACTGTGGAGACCCAGTACTTC
TRBV14	TRBJ2-5	-	-	CASSQSSFWDSETQYF	TGTGCCAGCAGCCAATCGTCGTTTTGGGACTCAGAGACCCAGTACTTC
TRBV20-1	TRBJ1-1	-	many	CSAKMNPTEAFF	TGCAGTGCTAAGATGAATCCCACTGAAGCTTTCTTT
TRBV4-3	TRBJ2-7	-	few	CASRRQTISYEQYF	TGCGCCAGCCGCCGACAAACCATCTCCTACGAGCAGTACTTC
TRBV4-1	TRBJ2-2	-	many	CASSHPGANTGELFF	TGCGCCAGCAGCCATCCAGGGGCGAACACCGGGGAGCTGTTTTTT
TRBV3-1	TRBJ1-1	-	many	CASSPMNTEAFF	TGTGCCAGCAGCCCAATGAACACTGAAGCTTTCTTT
TRBV29-1	TRBJ2-1	TRBD2	many	CSVGGLAGLNEQFF	TGCAGCGTCGGGGGACTAGCGGGACTCAATGAGCAGTTCTTC
TRBV29-1	TRBJ2-5	-	few	CSVETPLGPTEYF	TGCAGCGTTGAAACCCCCTTAGGCCCTACCGAATACTTC
TRBV7-3	TRBJ2-7	-	-	CASSLSRAASNEQYF	TGTGCCAGCAGCTTAAGCCGGGCCGCGAGCAACGAGCAGTACTTC